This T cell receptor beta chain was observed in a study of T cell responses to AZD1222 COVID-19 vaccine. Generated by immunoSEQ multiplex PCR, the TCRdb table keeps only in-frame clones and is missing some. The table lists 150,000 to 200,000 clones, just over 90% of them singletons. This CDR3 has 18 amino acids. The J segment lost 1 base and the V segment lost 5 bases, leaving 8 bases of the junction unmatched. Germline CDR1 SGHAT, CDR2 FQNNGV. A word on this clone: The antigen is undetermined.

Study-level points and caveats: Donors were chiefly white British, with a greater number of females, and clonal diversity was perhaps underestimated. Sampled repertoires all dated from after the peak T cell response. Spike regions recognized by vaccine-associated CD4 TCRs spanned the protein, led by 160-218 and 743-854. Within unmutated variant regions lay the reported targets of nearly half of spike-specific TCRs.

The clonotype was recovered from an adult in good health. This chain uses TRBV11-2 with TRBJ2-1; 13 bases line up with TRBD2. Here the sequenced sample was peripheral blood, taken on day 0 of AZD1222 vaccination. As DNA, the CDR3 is TGTGCCAGCAGCCCCCTCCTGACTAGCGGGAGGTCCTACAATGAGCAGTTCTTC. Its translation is CASSPLLTSGRSYNEQFF.